The next 4 T cell receptor beta chains were all read from a single sample in a study of blood T cell repertoires in COVID-19. Profiling relied on immunoSEQ multiplex PCR, and the TCRdb table lists in-frame clones only, not all of them. The table has 200,000 to 250,000 clones, around nine tenths seen once. Sequenced input: peripheral blood. The receptors originated from a woman between 55 and 75 years old with acute or convalescent COVID-19.

The chain has TRBV7-8 and TRBJ2-6; 12 nucleotides align to TRBD2. The CDR3 has 18 residues. V lost 5 bases, J lost 1 base, and 6 bases stayed unmatched. CDR1 and CDR2 (germline): SGHVS, FQNEAQ. The CDR3 sequence: CASSPGLAGKSGANVLTF. CDR3 bases: TGTGCCAGCAGCCCTGGACTAGCGGGAAAGTCTGGGGCCAACGTCCTGACTTTC.

The rearrangement uses TRBV4-1 and TRBJ2-1; 7 bases match TRBD1. The CDR3 contains 16 residues. V lost 3 bases to trimming and J lost 7 bases; unmatched junction nucleotides: 12. The germline gives CDR1 MGHRA, CDR2 YSYEKL. The DNA for the CDR3 is TGCGCCAGCAGCCACCCCGGCGAGGGGGCGGTAAATGAGCAGTTCTTC. It yields the protein CASSHPGEGAVNEQFF.

The J gene is TRBJ2-3, the V gene TRBV4-1; a weak D match, TRBD1 (6 bases). There are 15 residues in the CDR3. With 4 bases removed from V and 2 bases from J, the gap between germline ends came to 13 bases. Germline CDR1 MGHRA, CDR2 YSYEKL. The CDR3 DNA follows: TGCGCCAGCAGCCGTAAACAGGGTAACACAGATACGCAGTATTTT. Translated: CASSRKQGNTDTQYF.

J is TRBJ1-1 and V is TRBV30; 7 bases line up with TRBD1. The CDR3 has 16 residues. The V segment lost 0 bases and the J segment 4 bases; nucleotides outside the gene matches: 11. Germline V CDR1 and CDR2: GTSNPN, SVGIG (reference sequence). The CDR3 sequence: CAWSVYRGDVGTEAFF. In DNA form, the CDR3 reads TGTGCCTGGAGTGTATACAGGGGAGATGTAGGCACTGAAGCTTTCTTT.